The 5 T cell receptor beta chains listed next were all sequenced from one sample in a study of T cell responses to AZD1222 COVID-19 vaccine. Profiling relied on immunoSEQ multiplex PCR, and the TCRdb table lists in-frame clones only, not all of them. The table lists 95,000 to 110,000 clones, around 89% of them singletons. Specimen: peripheral blood, collected on day 0 of AZD1222 vaccination. Receptors originate from an adult in good health.

The rearrangement joins TRBV20-1 to TRBJ2-3; D is unclear. V was shortened by 5 bases and J by 2 bases, with 5 bases between the two germline ends. Germline CDR1 and CDR2: DFQATT and SNEGSKA (reference sequence). The CDR3 extends over 11 amino acids. The CDR3 loop is CSALYTDTQYF. Written as DNA, the CDR3 is TGCAGTGCTCTTTACACAGATACGCAGTATTTT.

V usage is TRBV30 and J usage is TRBJ2-2; a possible D gene is TRBD1 (5 bases). Trimming left V 5 bases short and J 3 bases short, with 13 bases between. Germline V gene lookup returns CDR1 GTSNPN and CDR2 SVGIG (reference sequence). This CDR3 comprises 14 residues. CDR3 DNA sequence: TGTGCCTGGGTTAAACAGGTCTACACCGGGGAGCTGTTTTTT. Amino acid sequence: CAWVKQVYTGELFF. The complete variable domain, with remaining parts taken from reference TRBV30 and TRBJ2-2, reads SQTIHQWPATLVQPVGSPLSLECTVEGTSNPNLYWYRQAAGRGLQLLFYSVGIGQISSEVPQNLSASRPQDRQFILSSKKLLLSDSGFYLCAWVKQVYTGELFFGEGSRLTVL.

The chain carries TRBV6-5 and TRBJ1-3; the D gene is possibly TRBD1 (5 bases). The ends were cut back, 3 bases at V and 8 bases at J, with 14 bases in the middle. This CDR3 region has 14 residues. Germline CDR1 reads MNHEY; CDR2 reads SVGAGI. The CDR3: CASSYGALGDTIYF. The DNA of the CDR3 is TGTGCCAGCAGTTATGGGGCGTTAGGGGACACCATATATTTT.

This clone has just one count. V gene TRBV28 combines with J gene TRBJ2-1, with TRBD2 matching over 9 bases. Unmatched junction bases numbered 14, after V lost 9 bases and J lost 8 bases. CDR3 length: 15 residues. The germline V gene encodes CDR1 MDHEN and CDR2 SYDVKM. The CDR3 DNA sequence: TGTGCCAGTACCCGTAGCGGGAGCCGTACTGATGAGCAGTTCTTC. Residues: CASTRSGSRTDEQFF.

The chain uses TRBV11-3 and TRBJ2-1; D is unclear. V was clipped by 5 bases and J by 7 bases, with 18 bases between them. Germline V gene sequence: CDR1 SGHNT, CDR2 YENEEA. This CDR3 has 15 amino acids. CDR3 nucleotides: TGTGCCAGCAGCCCCGGAAACCCGGGTGGTAATGAGCAGTTCTTC. It yields the protein CASSPGNPGGNEQFF.